Below, 2 T cell receptor beta chains from the same sample are listed, as sequenced in a study of blood T cell repertoires in COVID-19 (TCRdb year 2020). Libraries were built with the immunoSEQ multiplex PCR assay. The immuneACCESS repertoire file appears here via TCRdb, limited to in-frame rearrangements. These files lack a portion of the clones; in checked studies, under half of the deficit traces to unresolved V genes, and the cause of the others is not known. Here the sample has about 270,000 clones; roughly 87% occur a single time. More than 10% of the sample is held by the ten biggest clonotypes. The specimen was peripheral blood. Receptors originate from a human donor in a cohort sampled during active COVID-19.

The rearrangement joins TRBV12-5 to TRBJ2-7; 7 nucleotides align to TRBD1. From germline, CDR1 is LGHNT and CDR2 FRNRAP. The CDR3 length is 13 residues. Germline trimming cut 2 bases from V and 6 bases from J; bases unmatched to any gene: 4. The CDR3 nucleotides are TGTGCTAGTGGTTTGATAACAGGGGCCGAGCAGTACTTC. Residues: CASGLITGAEQYF.

The V gene is TRBV5-1, the J gene TRBJ2-2; TRBD2 matches 12 bases. The CDR3 is 15 amino acids. Per the germline V gene, CDR1 is SGHRS and CDR2 is YFSETQ. The V gene end was trimmed by 6 bases and the J gene end by 6 bases; junction bases not matched to a gene: 6. CDR3 nucleotides: TGCGCCAGCACGACTAGCGGGAGTACGGCCGGGGAGCTGTTTTTT. It encodes CASTTSGSTAGELFF.